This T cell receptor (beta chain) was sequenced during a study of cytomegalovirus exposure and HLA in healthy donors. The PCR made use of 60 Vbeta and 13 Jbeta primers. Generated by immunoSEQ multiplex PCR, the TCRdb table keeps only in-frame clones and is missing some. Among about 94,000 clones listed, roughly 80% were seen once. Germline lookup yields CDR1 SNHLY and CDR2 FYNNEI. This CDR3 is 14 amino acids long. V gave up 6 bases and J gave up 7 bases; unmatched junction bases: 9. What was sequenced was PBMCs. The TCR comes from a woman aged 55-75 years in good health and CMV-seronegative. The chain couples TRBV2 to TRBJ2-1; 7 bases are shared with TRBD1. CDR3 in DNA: TGTGCCAGCAGCGCCCTCGACAGGGAGAATGAGCAGTTCTTC. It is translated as CASSALDRENEQFF.